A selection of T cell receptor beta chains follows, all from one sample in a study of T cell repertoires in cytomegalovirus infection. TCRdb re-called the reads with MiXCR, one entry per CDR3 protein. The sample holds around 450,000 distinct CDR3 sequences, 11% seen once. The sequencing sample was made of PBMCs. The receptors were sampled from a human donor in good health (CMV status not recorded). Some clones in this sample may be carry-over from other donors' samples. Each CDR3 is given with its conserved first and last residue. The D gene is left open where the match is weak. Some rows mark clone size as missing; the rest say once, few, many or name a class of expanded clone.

CDR3nt: TGTGCCAGCTCACCCTCACCCCGGGGTTGGAACTATGGCTACACCTTC; CDR3aa: CASSPSPRGWNYGYTF; len: 16; d_gene: NA; abundance: NA; v_gene: TRBV18; j_gene: TRBJ1-2
CDR3nt: TGTGCCAGCAGCTCCTACGGGGCCCCGGGAGAGACCCAGTACTTC; CDR3aa: CASSSYGAPGETQYF; len: 15; d_gene: NA; abundance: many; v_gene: TRBV7-3; j_gene: TRBJ2-5
CDR3nt: TGTGCCAGCAGCTTAGAAGCGGACAGGCCAAACACCGGGGAGCTGTTTTTT; CDR3aa: CASSLEADRPNTGELFF; len: 17; d_gene: TRBD1; abundance: many; v_gene: TRBV7-6; j_gene: TRBJ2-2
CDR3nt: TGTGCCAGCAGCTATCCCCTCGGGGAGCTGTTTTTT; CDR3aa: CASSYPLGELFF; len: 12; d_gene: NA; abundance: many; v_gene: TRBV7-6; j_gene: TRBJ2-2
CDR3nt: TGTGCCAGCAGTTTAGCCCCGGGAGCGGGGTACGAGCAGTACTTC; CDR3aa: CASSLAPGAGYEQYF; len: 15; d_gene: TRBD2; abundance: few; v_gene: TRBV28; j_gene: TRBJ2-7
CDR3nt: TGTGCCAGCACCAGAGGCCCTACTTACAATGAGCAGTTCTTC; CDR3aa: CASTRGPTYNEQFF; len: 14; d_gene: NA; abundance: many; v_gene: TRBV7-9; j_gene: TRBJ2-1
CDR3nt: TGTGCCAGTACCCCGACTAGCGGGAATCCCTACAATGAGCAGTTCTTC; CDR3aa: CASTPTSGNPYNEQFF; len: 16; d_gene: TRBD2; abundance: NA; v_gene: TRBV19; j_gene: TRBJ2-1
CDR3nt: TGCAGTGTCGGCAGTGTGAACACTGAAGCTTTCTTT; CDR3aa: CSVGSVNTEAFF; len: 12; d_gene: NA; abundance: few; v_gene: TRBV20-1; j_gene: TRBJ1-1
CDR3nt: TGTGCCAGCAGTCCCCAGGGGGCGCGATTGGATGGCTACACCTTC; CDR3aa: CASSPQGARLDGYTF; len: 15; d_gene: TRBD1; abundance: many; v_gene: TRBV28; j_gene: TRBJ1-2
CDR3nt: TGTGCCAGCGGCTGGACAGAAGGAGGCTACACCTTC; CDR3aa: CASGWTEGGYTF; len: 12; d_gene: NA; abundance: NA; v_gene: TRBV2; j_gene: TRBJ1-2